Following are 15 T cell receptor beta chains from one sample sequenced in a study of blood T cell repertoires in COVID-19. Using immunoSEQ multiplex PCR, the repertoire was profiled, and TCRdb retains in-frame clones only, with some absent. The table records about 110,000 clones, less than 75% of them present only once. Source material: peripheral blood. The source of these receptors is a middle-aged woman with acute or convalescent COVID-19.

This clone has only one observation. This chain links TRBV2 with TRBJ1-4, with D perhaps TRBD1 (5 bases). CDR1 SNHLY and CDR2 FYNNEI come from the germline V gene. V shed 0 bases and J shed 8 bases, with 19 bases lying between them. The CDR3 spans 17 residues. CDR3 in amino acids: CASSEALGAGPHEKLFF. The DNA for the CDR3 is TGTGCCAGCAGTGAAGCGCTTGGGGCAGGGCCCCACGAAAAACTGTTTTTT.

The chain recombines TRBV19 with TRBJ2-5, with TRBD1 matching 11 bases. CDR1 and CDR2 from the germline V gene are LNHDA and SQIVND (reference sequence). CDR3 length equals 15 residues. V dropped 9 bases and J dropped 4; count of bases not matched to a gene: 10. This CDR3 is CASSLAGTGGETQYF. CDR3 bases: TGTGCCAGCTCCTTGGCCGGGACAGGGGGAGAGACCCAGTACTTC.

This clone was observed a handful of times. This chain joins TRBV2 and TRBJ2-7; D not resolved. The ends were cut back, 2 bases at V and 4 bases at J, with 9 bases in the middle. The CDR3 is 13 amino acids. CDR1 is SNHLY, CDR2 FYNNEI, per germline. The CDR3 is CASSEFPYYEQYF. The DNA of the CDR3 is TGTGCCAGCAGTGAATTCCCCTATTACGAGCAGTACTTC. The whole variable domain, remainder taken from reference TRBV2 and TRBJ2-7, is EPEVTQTPSHQVTQMGQEVILRCVPISNHLYFYWYRQILGQKVEFLVSFYNNEISEKSEIFDDQFSVERPDGSNFTLKIRSTKLEDSAMYFCASSEFPYYEQYFGPGTRLTVT.

The V and J genes are TRBV18 and TRBJ1-3; a weak D match, TRBD1 (5 bases). In germline, CDR1 is KGHSH, CDR2 LQKENI. The V and J ends lost 0 bases and 0 bases respectively, with 12 bases between them. The CDR3 extends over 17 amino acids. The CDR3 protein is CASSPPRQGVSGNTIYF. Here the CDR3 DNA reads TGTGCCAGCTCACCACCGAGGCAGGGCGTCTCTGGAAACACCATATATTTT.

CDR3 DNA: TGTGCCTGGAATCTACCGAGGGGGGGCTACACCTTC. Residues: CAWNLPRGGYTF. J is TRBJ1-2 and V is TRBV30; D perhaps matches TRBD1 (6 bases). CDR1 is GTSNPN, CDR2 SVGIG, per germline (reference sequence). With 4 bases removed from V and 8 bases from J, the gap between germline ends came to 14 bases. CDR3 length: 12 amino acids.

V is TRBV5-6 and J is TRBJ2-7, with 9 bases lining up with TRBD1. Germline V gene lookup returns CDR1 SGHDT and CDR2 YYEEEE. V gave up 3 bases and J gave up 4 bases; unmatched junction bases: 5. The CDR3 is 14 amino acids. CDR3 in amino acids: CASSYGDRAYEQYF. The DNA of the CDR3 is TGTGCCAGCAGCTATGGGGACAGGGCGTACGAGCAGTACTTC. The whole variable domain, filled in from reference TRBV5-6 and TRBJ2-7, reads DAGVTQSPTHLIKTRGQQVTLRCSPKSGHDTVSWYQQALGQGPQFIFQYYEEEERQRGNFPDRFSGHQFPNYSSELNVNALLLGDSALYLCASSYGDRAYEQYFGPGTRLTVT.

The genes are TRBV11-2 and TRBJ2-2; 8 nucleotides align to TRBD1. V lost 7 bases and J lost 7; bases outside the gene matches: 11. This CDR3 contains 15 residues. In germline, CDR1 is SGHAT, CDR2 FQNNGV. Here the CDR3 reads CASTPRDRTNGELFF. CDR3 nucleotides: TGTGCCAGCACCCCCCGGGACAGGACCAACGGGGAGCTGTTTTTT.

The chain carries TRBV3-1 (or the pseudogene TRBV3-2) and TRBJ1-1, with D possibly TRBD1 on 6 matching bases. There are 14 residues in the CDR3. Germline CDR1 reads LGHDT; CDR2 reads YNNKEL (reference sequence). Trimming left V 1 base short and J 5 bases short, with 11 bases between. The CDR3, as DNA: TGTGCCAGCAGCCAAGGCAGGGGTCGGACTGAAGCTTTCTTT. It codes for CASSQGRGRTEAFF.

The rearrangement uses TRBV9 and TRBJ2-7, with 8 bases matching TRBD1. Germline loops: CDR1 SGDLS, CDR2 YYNGEE. The CDR3 runs 13 residues. V lost 4 bases to trimming and J lost 5 bases; unmatched junction nucleotides: 5. CDR3 loop: CASSSQGQDEQYF. Written as DNA, the CDR3 is TGTGCCAGCAGCTCCCAGGGACAGGACGAGCAGTACTTC.

The chain couples TRBV12-5 to TRBJ1-1; D not resolved. Per germline, CDR1 LGHNT and CDR2 FRNRAP. V was pared by 7 bases and J by 4 bases, with 13 bases between. This CDR3 region has 13 residues. The CDR3 spells CASAPSGGTEAFF. CDR3 nucleotides: TGTGCTAGTGCCCCATCCGGCGGCACTGAAGCTTTCTTT.

The chain is built from TRBV9 and TRBJ1-6; D is possibly TRBD1 (6 bases). With 2 bases removed from V and 8 bases from J, the gap between germline ends came to 14 bases. There are 15 residues in the CDR3. The germline V gene encodes CDR1 SGDLS and CDR2 YYNGEE. In DNA form, the CDR3 reads TGTGCCAGCAGCGTCCGGGACACCAACTATTCACCCCTCCACTTT. Translated, it gives CASSVRDTNYSPLHF.

This rearrangement joins TRBV3-1 (or the pseudogene TRBV3-2) to TRBJ1-6; D is possibly TRBD1 (6 bases). Between the trimmed V and J ends, which lost 3 bases and 8 bases, there was a span of 14 bases. The length of the CDR3 is 15 residues. CDR1 LGHDT and CDR2 YNNKEL come from the germline V gene (reference sequence). CDR3 sequence (DNA): TGTGCCAGCAGCCAGGGGTTAGGGGGGGATTCACCCCTCCACTTT. Translating it yields CASSQGLGGDSPLHF.

The chain carries TRBV7-6 and TRBJ2-1; the D gene is possibly TRBD2 (5 bases). The CDR3 sequence is 15 residues long. Germline V gene sequence: CDR1 SGHVS, CDR2 FNYEAQ. V lost 5 bases to trimming and J lost 8 bases, with 19 bases between them. In nucleotides, the CDR3 is TGTGCCAGCAGCCCCCGGACGGCGGGTGGCCATGAGCAGTTCTTC. Translated, it gives CASSPRTAGGHEQFF.

The rearrangement joins TRBV3-1 (or the pseudogene TRBV3-2) to TRBJ2-2; 9 nucleotides align to TRBD2. Germline V gene data show CDR1 as LGHDT and CDR2 as YNNKEL (reference sequence). This CDR3 has 15 amino acids. The V segment lost 5 bases and the J segment 4 bases; nucleotides outside the gene matches: 5. The CDR3 here is CASSRSGGSTGELFF. In DNA, the CDR3 is TGTGCCAGCAGCAGAAGCGGGGGGAGCACCGGGGAGCTGTTTTTT.

The chain links TRBV10-1 to TRBJ2-7; perhaps TRBD1 as D (6 bases). The CDR3 loop spans 15 amino acids. V lost 5 bases and J 4 bases, leaving 18 bases between the germline ends. In germline, CDR1 is WNHNN, CDR2 SYGVQD (reference sequence). CDR3 loop: CASSKPRRRGYEQYF. The CDR3 DNA is TGCGCCAGCAGTAAGCCGCGGCGCAGGGGATACGAGCAGTACTTC.